The 2 T cell receptor beta chains reported below all come from one sample, sequenced in a study of cytomegalovirus exposure and HLA in healthy donors. Researchers ran the PCR with 60 Vbeta and 13 Jbeta primers. This table comes from immunoSEQ multiplex PCR, and its TCRdb copy is limited to in-frame clones, with some not included. Recorded here are around 65,000 clones; the top ten clones represent less than 20%. The sample taken for sequencing was PBMCs. The receptors stem from a boy younger than 18 in good health and CMV-seronegative.

The rearrangement joins TRBV29-1 to TRBJ2-3; no reliable D call. CDR3 size: 13 residues. Germline CDR1 and CDR2: SQVTM and ANQGSEA. The ends were cut back, 3 bases at V and 4 bases at J, with 11 bases in the middle. CDR3 bases: TGCAGCGTTGATCACGGTCTAGCAGATACGCAGTATTTT. Residues: CSVDHGLADTQYF.

The V and J genes are TRBV7-2 and TRBJ2-5; D is ambiguous. This CDR3 is 13 amino acids long. Germline CDR1 is SGHTA and CDR2 is FQGNSA. The V end lost 5 bases, the J end lost 4 bases, and 11 bases lay between the germline ends. The CDR3 nucleotides read TGTGCCAGCAGCCAACCCTCGGGAGAGACCCAGTACTTC. Its translation is CASSQPSGETQYF.